Here is one T cell receptor beta chain with its context. The antigen is unknown. This sequence may be a read error, since a much larger clone differs from it by one base. The authors made TCR beta libraries by quantitative 5'-RACE with molecular barcodes. TCRdb re-called the 5' RACE reads through MiXCR, storing one row per CDR3 protein. The data hold approximately 180,000 distinct CDR3 sequences, with roughly 18% observed a single time. The data originate from a study of CD8 T cells in ankylosing spondylitis. Findings of the study overall: Reported data indicate significant enrichment of disease-linked clones within matched ankylosing spondylitis synovial fluid.

V was clipped by 1 base and J by 8 bases, with 3 bases between them. The germline CDR1 and CDR2 sequences are MGHDK and SYGVNS. The length of the CDR3 is 11 residues. V is TRBV25-1 and J is TRBJ2-1; unclear D gene. Sequencing used blood, either unsorted or a sorted T cell fraction (not recorded which). This receptor was taken from a male donor aged 5-29 years with ankylosing spondylitis or in good health (not recorded which). CDR3 DNA: TGTGCCAGCAGTGAATGGTATGAGCAGTTCTTC. Protein sequence: CASSEWYEQFF.